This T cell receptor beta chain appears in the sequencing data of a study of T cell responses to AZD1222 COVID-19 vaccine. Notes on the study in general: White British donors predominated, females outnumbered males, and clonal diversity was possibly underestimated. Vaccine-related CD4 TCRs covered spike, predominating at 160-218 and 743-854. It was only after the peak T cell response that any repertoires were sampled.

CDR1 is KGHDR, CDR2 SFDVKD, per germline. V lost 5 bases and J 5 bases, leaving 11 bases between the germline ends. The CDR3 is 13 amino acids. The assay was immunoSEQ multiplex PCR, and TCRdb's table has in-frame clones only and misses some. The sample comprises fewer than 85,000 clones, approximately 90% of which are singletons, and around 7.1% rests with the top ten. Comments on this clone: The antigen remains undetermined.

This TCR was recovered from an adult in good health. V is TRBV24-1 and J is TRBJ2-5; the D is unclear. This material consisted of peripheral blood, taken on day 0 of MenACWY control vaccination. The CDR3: CATSATSRETQYF. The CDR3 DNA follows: TGTGCCACCAGTGCCACTTCCCGGGAGACCCAGTACTTC.